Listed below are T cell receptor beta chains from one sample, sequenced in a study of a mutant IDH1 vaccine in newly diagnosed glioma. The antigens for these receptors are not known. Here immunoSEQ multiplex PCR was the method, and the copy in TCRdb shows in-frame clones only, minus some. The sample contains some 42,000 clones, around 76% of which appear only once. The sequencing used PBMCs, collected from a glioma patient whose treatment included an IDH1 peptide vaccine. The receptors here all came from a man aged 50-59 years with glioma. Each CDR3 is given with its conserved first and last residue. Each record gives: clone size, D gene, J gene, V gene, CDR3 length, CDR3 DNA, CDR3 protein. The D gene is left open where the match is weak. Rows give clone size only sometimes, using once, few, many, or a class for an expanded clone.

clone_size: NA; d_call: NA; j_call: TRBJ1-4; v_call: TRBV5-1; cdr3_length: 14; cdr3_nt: TGCGCCAGCAGCTTCTCCGGGATGGTTGAAAAACTGTTTTTT; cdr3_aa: CASSFSGMVEKLFF
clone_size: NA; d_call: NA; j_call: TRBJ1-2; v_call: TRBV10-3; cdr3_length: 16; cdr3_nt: TGTGCCATCAGTGAGTCGACGGGCATCCTTGGCTATGGCTACACCTTC; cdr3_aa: CAISESTGILGYGYTF
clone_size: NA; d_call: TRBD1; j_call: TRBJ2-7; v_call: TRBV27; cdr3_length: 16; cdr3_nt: TGTGCCAGCAGCCCTCTGGGACAGGGATCGGCTTTCGAGCAGTACTTC; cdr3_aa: CASSPLGQGSAFEQYF
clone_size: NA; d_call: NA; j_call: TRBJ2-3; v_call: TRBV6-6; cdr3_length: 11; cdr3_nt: TGTGCCAGCAGCCGGATGGATACGCAGTATTTT; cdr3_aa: CASSRMDTQYF
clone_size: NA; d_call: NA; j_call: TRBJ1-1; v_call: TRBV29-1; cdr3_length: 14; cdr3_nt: TGCAGCGTTGAGGACGGGGGGGCGAACACTGAAGCTTTCTTT; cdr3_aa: CSVEDGGANTEAFF
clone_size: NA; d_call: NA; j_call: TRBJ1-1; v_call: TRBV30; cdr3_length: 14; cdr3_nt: TGTGCCTGCCCCAGAGGACAAACGAACACTGAAGCTTTCTTT; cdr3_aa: CACPRGQTNTEAFF
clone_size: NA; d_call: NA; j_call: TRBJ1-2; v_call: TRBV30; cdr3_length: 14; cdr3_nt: TGTGCCTGGAGCCGATCGACAGCCTCCTATGGCTACACCTTC; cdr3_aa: CAWSRSTASYGYTF
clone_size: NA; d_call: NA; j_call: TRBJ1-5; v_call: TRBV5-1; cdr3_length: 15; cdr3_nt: TGCGCCAGCAGCTTGGCTGGGGGTAGCAATCAGCCCCAGCATTTT; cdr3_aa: CASSLAGGSNQPQHF
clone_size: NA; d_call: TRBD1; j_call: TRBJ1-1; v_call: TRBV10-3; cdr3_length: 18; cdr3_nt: TGTGCCATCAGTGAGCCTGGACAGGGGGGGTTTATGAACACTGAAGCTTTCTTT; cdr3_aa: CAISEPGQGGFMNTEAFF
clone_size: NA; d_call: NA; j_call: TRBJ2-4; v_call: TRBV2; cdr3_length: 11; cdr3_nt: TGTGCCAGCAGTGAGAGTAGCAAACAGTACTTC; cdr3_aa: CASSESSKQYF
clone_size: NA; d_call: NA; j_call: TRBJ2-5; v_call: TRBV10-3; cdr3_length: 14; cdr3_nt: TGTGCCATCAGAGCGACAGGCCTGGGGGAGACCCAGTACTTC; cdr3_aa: CAIRATGLGETQYF
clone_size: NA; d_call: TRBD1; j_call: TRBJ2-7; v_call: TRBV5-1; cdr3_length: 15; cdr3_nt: TGCGCCAGCAGACGTACCCGGGACAGCTCCTACGAGCAGTACTTC; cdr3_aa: CASRRTRDSSYEQYF
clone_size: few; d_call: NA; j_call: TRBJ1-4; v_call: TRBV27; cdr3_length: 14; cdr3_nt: TGTGCCAGCACCACGGGCACCCTTACAGAAAAACTGTTTTTT; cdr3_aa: CASTTGTLTEKLFF
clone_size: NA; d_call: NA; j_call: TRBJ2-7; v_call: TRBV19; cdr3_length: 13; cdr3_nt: TGTGCCAGTAGTATAAGGCTTCTCTACGAGCAGTACTTC; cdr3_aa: CASSIRLLYEQYF
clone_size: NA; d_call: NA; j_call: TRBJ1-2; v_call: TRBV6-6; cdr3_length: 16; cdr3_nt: TGTGCCAGCAGTTACGACTCGATCAGGGGTAACTATGGCTACACCTTC; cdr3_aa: CASSYDSIRGNYGYTF
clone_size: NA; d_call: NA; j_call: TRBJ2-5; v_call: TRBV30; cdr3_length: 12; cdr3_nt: TGTGCCTGGAGTTTGAGCCAAGAGACCCAGTACTTC; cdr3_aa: CAWSLSQETQYF
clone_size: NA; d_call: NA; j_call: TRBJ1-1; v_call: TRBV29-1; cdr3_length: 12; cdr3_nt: TGCAGCGTTGGCAGCCCGAACACTGAAGCTTTCTTT; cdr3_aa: CSVGSPNTEAFF
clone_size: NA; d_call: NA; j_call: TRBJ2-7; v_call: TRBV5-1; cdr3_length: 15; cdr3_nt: TGCGCCAGCACCCCCCACCAAGGGGATACCTACGAGCAGTACTTC; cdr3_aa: CASTPHQGDTYEQYF
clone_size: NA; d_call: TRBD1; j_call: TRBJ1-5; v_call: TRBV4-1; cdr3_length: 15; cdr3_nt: TGCGCCAGCAGCCCGGACAGGGGGCAAGGGCAGCCCCAGCATTTT; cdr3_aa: CASSPDRGQGQPQHF
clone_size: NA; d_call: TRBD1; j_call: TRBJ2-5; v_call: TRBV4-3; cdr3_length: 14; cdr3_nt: TGCGCCAGCAGCCCCCAGGGGGCTGGAGAGACCCAGTACTTC; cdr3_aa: CASSPQGAGETQYF
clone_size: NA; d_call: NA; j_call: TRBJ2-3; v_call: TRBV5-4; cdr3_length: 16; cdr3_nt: TGTGCCAGCAGTCCGGGGGGCAGGGGGCCCACAGATACGCAGTATTTT; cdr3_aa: CASSPGGRGPTDTQYF
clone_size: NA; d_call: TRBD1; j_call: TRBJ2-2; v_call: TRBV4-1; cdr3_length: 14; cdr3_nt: TGCGCCAGCAGGGTTTACACAGGGGCCGGGGAGCTGTTTTTT; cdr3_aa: CASRVYTGAGELFF
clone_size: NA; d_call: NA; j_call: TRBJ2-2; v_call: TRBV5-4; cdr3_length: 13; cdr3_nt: TGTGCCAGCAGCAGGGCCATAACCGGGGAGCTGTTTTTT; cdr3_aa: CASSRAITGELFF
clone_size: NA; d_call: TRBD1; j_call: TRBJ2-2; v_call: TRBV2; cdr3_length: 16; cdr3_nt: TGTGCCAGCAGTGAGGCAGGGGGAACGAACACCGGGGAGCTGTTTTTT; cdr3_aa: CASSEAGGTNTGELFF
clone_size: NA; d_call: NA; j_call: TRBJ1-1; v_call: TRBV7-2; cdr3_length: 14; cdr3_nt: TGTGCCAGCAGCTTAGACGCCGTCGGCTTCGAAGCTTTCTTT; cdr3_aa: CASSLDAVGFEAFF
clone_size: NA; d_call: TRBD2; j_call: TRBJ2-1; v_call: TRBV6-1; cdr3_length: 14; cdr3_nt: TGTGCCAGCATGTTACTAGCGGCCTACAATGAGCAGTTCTTC; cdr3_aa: CASMLLAAYNEQFF